Below, 21 T cell receptor beta chains from the same sample are listed, as sequenced in a study of immune evolution from preneoplasia to lung adenocarcinoma. The table came from immunoSEQ multiplex PCR; TCRdb's copy has only in-frame clones and leaves some out. Of about 6,400 clones in the sample, approximately 78% are singletons; the top ten hold 5% to 7.5%. The sample was FFPE adjacent normal lung tissue. The source of these receptors is a donor aged 70 or over with lung adenocarcinoma.

Worth noting for this clone: One end of the junction is discordant with germline, which a read error may explain. The chain recombines TRBV11-3 with TRBJ2-7; TRBD1 is a possible D gene (5 bases). The germline CDR1 and CDR2 sequences are SGHNT and YENEEA. The CDR3 consists of 14 residues. Here the CDR3 reads CASTLNRQSYEQYF. CDR3 nucleotides: TGTGCCAGCACCTTAAATAGACAGTCCTACGAGCAGTACTTC.

The chain combines TRBV25-1 with TRBJ2-7, with 9 bases aligning to TRBD1. This CDR3 is built from 16 residues. From germline, CDR1 is MGHDK and CDR2 SYGVNS. Trimming took 2 bases from V and 5 from J; bases not matched to a gene: 10. Written as DNA, the CDR3 is TGTGCCAGCAGTGAAACTCCGGGACAGGGTCGCGACGAGCAGTACTTC. Encoded protein: CASSETPGQGRDEQYF.

The genes are TRBV7-8 and TRBJ2-2, with 11 bases identical to TRBD1. Germline CDR1 is SGHVS and CDR2 is FQNEAQ. With V trimmed by 1 base and J by 7 bases, 5 bases remained unmatched. CDR3 length: 16 amino acids. The CDR3 here is CASSLGTGGSGGELFF. In DNA, the CDR3 is TGTGCCAGCAGCTTAGGGACAGGGGGCAGCGGCGGGGAGCTGTTTTTT.

This clone was recorded only once. The chain links TRBV5-4 to TRBJ1-4; 9 nucleotides line up with TRBD1. The CDR3 loop spans 18 amino acids. The J segment lost 7 bases and the V segment lost 1 base, leaving 14 bases of the junction unmatched. Germline V gene data show CDR1 as SGHNT and CDR2 as YYREEE (reference sequence). CDR3 bases: TGTGCCAGCAGCTTGACCTTAACCCCGGGACAGGGCACTGAAAAACTGTTTTTT. This translates into CASSLTLTPGQGTEKLFF.

The genes are TRBV2 and TRBJ2-3; tentatively, D is TRBD2 (7 bases). Trimming shortened V by 5 bases and J by 3 bases, and 15 bases separated the two germline ends. The length of the CDR3 is 15 residues. CDR1 and CDR2 from the germline V gene are SNHLY and FYNNEI. The CDR3 loop reads CASSRGEGVTDTQYF. Written as DNA, the CDR3 is TGTGCCAGCAGTAGGGGGGAGGGTGTTACAGATACGCAGTATTTT.

The chain couples TRBV25-1 to TRBJ1-2; the match to TRBD1 covers 7 bases. V was clipped by 3 bases and J by 0 bases; unmatched bases: 7. The length of the CDR3 is 16 residues. From germline, CDR1 is MGHDK and CDR2 SYGVNS. The CDR3 coding sequence is TGTGCCAGCAGTGAGGGGCGGGACAGACCTAACTATGGCTACACCTTC. Protein: CASSEGRDRPNYGYTF.

The CDR3 DNA is TGTGCAAGCCCGGGGACAGGGAATCAGCCCCAGCATTTT. It encodes CASPGTGNQPQHF. The genes are TRBV12-2 and TRBJ1-5; TRBD1 is the table's D call and was not checked against the DNA. TRBV12-2 corresponds to a pseudogene. This CDR3 is built from 13 residues.

V is TRBV27 and J is TRBJ1-1, with D unresolved. CDR1 and CDR2 (germline): MNHEY, SMNVEV (reference sequence). The V gene lost 4 bases and the J gene lost 1 base, with 10 bases spanning the gap. The CDR3 totals 14 residues. DNA for the CDR3: TGTGCCAGCAGTTCCCCCCGGACGAACACTGAAGCTTTCTTT. Translating gives CASSSPRTNTEAFF.

This clone has a handful of counts. The chain joins TRBV7-9 to TRBJ1-5; D is unclear. The CDR3 is 12 amino acids. CDR1 SEHNR and CDR2 FQNEAQ come from the germline V gene (reference sequence). The V end lost 3 bases, the J end lost 4 bases, and 4 bases lay between the germline ends. This chain's CDR3 is CASSFGNQPQHF. CDR3 sequence (DNA): TGTGCCAGCAGCTTCGGGAATCAGCCCCAGCATTTT.

The chain carries TRBV5-4 and TRBJ2-3, with unresolved D. There are 14 residues in the CDR3. Looked up from germline, CDR1 is SGHNT and CDR2 is YYREEE (reference sequence). V dropped 2 bases and J dropped 2 bases, with 9 bases sitting between them. Written as DNA, the CDR3 is TGTGCCAGCAGCTTAACAGCCACCACAGATACGCAGTATTTT. This encodes CASSLTATTDTQYF.

The chain uses TRBV7-2 and TRBJ2-6; D remains unclear. CDR3 length: 14 residues. The V gene's germline CDR1 is SGHTA and CDR2 FQGNSA. Trimming removed 3 bases at V and 0 bases at J, with 3 bases between. This CDR3 is CASSFLSGANVLTF. The DNA for the CDR3 is TGTGCCAGCAGCTTTCTCTCTGGGGCCAACGTCCTGACTTTC.

V is TRBV6-4 and J is TRBJ1-2; 10 nucleotides align to TRBD1. This CDR3 spans 16 amino acids. Germline V CDR1 and CDR2: MRHNA, SNTAGT. V lost 0 bases and J lost 6; bases outside the gene matches: 7. Written as DNA, the CDR3 is TGTGCCAGCAGTGACTCGGCCGGGACAGGGGCAAATGGCTACACCTTC. Its translation is CASSDSAGTGANGYTF.

The V and J genes are TRBV27 and TRBJ2-3, with TRBD2 matching 8 bases. Germline V gene sequence: CDR1 MNHEY, CDR2 SMNVEV (reference sequence). J gave up 2 bases and V 7 bases, and 5 bases lay outside the gene matches. There are 14 residues in the CDR3. The CDR3 DNA reads TGTGCCAGCAAACTAGCGGTTAACACAGATACGCAGTATTTT. As protein: CASKLAVNTDTQYF.

This clone was counted a single time. The chain has TRBV7-2 and TRBJ1-1; no clear D. V was pared by 6 bases and J by 11 bases, with 10 bases between. CDR3 length: 10 amino acids. Germline loops: CDR1 SGHTA, CDR2 FQGNSA. The CDR3 here is CASSRKDAFF. CDR3 nucleotides: TGTGCCAGCAGTCGAAAGGACGCTTTCTTT.

The V call is TRBV7-8, the J call TRBJ2-1; 12 positions agree with TRBD2. Germline CDR1 is SGHVS and CDR2 is FQNEAQ. Trimming took 3 bases from V and 5 from J; bases not matched to a gene: 8. CDR3 length equals 17 residues. CDR3 region: CASSFLPGLAGNNEQFF. The DNA of the CDR3 is TGTGCCAGCAGCTTCCTCCCCGGACTAGCGGGGAACAATGAGCAGTTCTTC.

CDR3 protein: CASGLAVQETQYF. CDR3 nucleotide sequence: TGTGCCAGCGGCTTAGCGGTTCAAGAGACCCAGTACTTC. The rearrangement joins TRBV6-5 to TRBJ2-5; TRBD2 is a possible D gene (6 bases). Looked up from germline, CDR1 is MNHEY and CDR2 is SVGAGI. V lost 8 bases and J lost 2, with 12 bases in between. The CDR3 spans 13 residues.

The chain recombines TRBV30 with TRBJ2-3; 12 bases fit TRBD2. Germline-derived CDR1 and CDR2 are GTSNPN and SVGIG (reference sequence). This CDR3 spans 13 amino acids. The trim removed 8 bases at V and 4 bases at J, leaving 4 bases unmatched. The CDR3 region has the DNA TGTGCCCGGACTAGCGGGACAGCAGATACGCAGTATTTT. Its translation: CARTSGTADTQYF. Drawing the rest from reference TRBV30 and TRBJ2-3, the complete variable domain is SQTIHQWPATLVQPVGSPLSLECTVEGTSNPNLYWYRQAAGRGLQLLFYSVGIGQISSEVPQNLSASRPQDRQFILSSKKLLLSDSGFYLCARTSGTADTQYFGPGTRLTVL.

CDR3 protein: CAWSVQGTTKNIQYF. The CDR3 bases are TGTGCCTGGAGTGTACAGGGGACTACAAAAAACATTCAGTACTTC. The chain is built from TRBV30 and TRBJ2-4; D may match TRBD1 or TRBD2 (7 bases each). V was shortened by 0 bases and J by 4 bases, with 13 bases between the two germline ends. There are 15 residues in the CDR3. Germline CDR1 is GTSNPN and CDR2 is SVGIG (reference sequence).

This clone was seen only a few times. DNA of the CDR3: TGTGCCAGTAGTGCAGGCGCAACAATCAATGAGCAGTTCTTC. Translated, it gives CASSAGATINEQFF. J is TRBJ2-1 and V is TRBV19; D is unresolved. Germline V gene lookup returns CDR1 LNHDA and CDR2 SQIVND (reference sequence). The CDR3 extends over 14 amino acids. Trimming left V 5 bases short and J 6 bases short, with 14 bases between.

CDR3 sequence reads: CASSQDQGGTQYF. As DNA, the CDR3 is TGTGCCAGCAGCCAAGATCAGGGAGGTACGCAGTATTTT. This chain connects TRBV4-2 to TRBJ2-3, with D perhaps matching TRBD2 (6 bases). This CDR3 contains 13 residues. V dropped 0 bases and J dropped 8 bases, with 9 bases sitting between them. CDR1 LGHNA and CDR2 YNFKEQ come from the germline V gene.

The chain uses TRBV29-1 and TRBJ1-2; 7 bases are shared with TRBD1. V lost 2 bases to trimming and J lost 8 bases; unmatched junction nucleotides: 8. The CDR3 sequence is 13 residues long. In germline, CDR1 is SQVTM, CDR2 ANQGSEA. For the CDR3, the DNA is TGCAGCGTTGAAAGGGACAGATCATCCGGCTACACCTTC. It codes for CSVERDRSSGYTF.